The 30 T cell receptor beta chains below come from one sample, sequenced in a study of immune aging and cytomegalovirus after organ transplant. Time point of the sample: five sample-tagged time points from pre-transplant (day -1) to day 368 post-transplant, pooled. These receptors' targets are unknown. Libraries came from microwell single-cell capture using BD Rhapsody targeted mRNA and AbSeq reagents. MiXCR, applied by TCRdb to the single-cell sequencing reads, yields one record per CDR3 protein. This table has approximately 22,000 distinct CDR3 sequences, around 33% appearing once. The material was CMV peptide-activated CD4+ and CD8+ T cells sorted from blood, obtained at five time points, pooled. The subset denotes: sorted CD8+CD137+ and CD4+CD154+ T cells after about 12 h CMV IE-1 peptide stimulation. All receptors derive from a female donor who had a heart transplant and CMV viremia.

This chain uses TRBV6-2 or TRBV6-3 with TRBJ2-1; a possible D gene is TRBD2 (6 bases). The germline CDR1 and CDR2 sequences are MNHEY and SVGEGT. The CDR3 totals 12 residues. V lost 5 bases and J 8 bases, leaving 10 bases between the germline ends. The DNA of the CDR3 is TGTGCCAGCAGTGACCCTAGCGATGAGCAGTTCTTC. Amino acid sequence: CASSDPSDEQFF.

In its sample, this clonotype is medium-sized. The rearrangement uses TRBV5-1 and TRBJ1-1, with no clear D. Germline CDR1 reads SGHRS; CDR2 reads YFSETQ. The V gene lost 0 bases and the J gene lost 0 bases, with 9 bases spanning the gap. CDR3 length equals 15 residues. The CDR3 DNA follows: TGCGCCAGCAGCTTGGGTTCCACAATGAACACTGAAGCTTTCTTT. It yields the protein CASSLGSTMNTEAFF.

V is TRBV6-6 and J is TRBJ2-6; tentative D call: TRBD1 (6 bases). V was clipped by 2 bases and J by 4 bases, with 15 bases between them. This CDR3 comprises 17 residues. The V gene's germline CDR1 is MNHNY and CDR2 SVGAGI (reference sequence). This CDR3 reads CASSYGTGIAGANVLTF. CDR3 DNA: TGTGCCAGCAGTTACGGCACAGGGATCGCCGGGGCCAACGTCCTGACTTTC.

This chain uses TRBV5-8 with TRBJ1-2; a weak D match, TRBD1 (5 bases). Looked up from germline, CDR1 is SGHTS and CDR2 is YDEGEE. V was shortened by 4 bases and J by 6 bases, with 22 bases between the two germline ends. The CDR3 has 16 residues. CDR3 in DNA: TGTGCCAGCAGCCTCGGGACGGGATGGTCGAACCATGGCTACACCTTC. Its translation is CASSLGTGWSNHGYTF.

V usage is TRBV11-2 and J usage is TRBJ1-1; TRBD1 might be the D (5 bases). V dropped 5 bases and J dropped 3 bases, with 10 bases sitting between them. Germline V gene data show CDR1 as SGHAT and CDR2 as FQNNGV. The CDR3 has 13 residues. This chain's CDR3 is CASSPDRYTEAFF. Written as DNA, the CDR3 is TGTGCCAGCAGCCCCGACAGATACACTGAAGCTTTCTTT.

The rearrangement links TRBV30 to TRBJ2-2; TRBD1 aligns across 9 bases. This CDR3 region has 16 residues. Per germline, CDR1 GTSNPN and CDR2 SVGIG (reference sequence). The V segment lost 3 bases and the J segment 6 bases; nucleotides outside the gene matches: 11. In DNA, the CDR3 is TGTGCCTGGAGCCGAAGCCGGACAGGGGATCCCGGGGAGCTGTTTTTT. Translation: CAWSRSRTGDPGELFF.

The rearrangement uses TRBV19 and TRBJ1-1; TRBD1 might be the D (5 bases). From germline, CDR1 is LNHDA and CDR2 SQIVND (reference sequence). V lost 8 bases and J lost 1, with 20 bases in between. This CDR3 spans 16 amino acids. CDR3 in DNA: TGTGCCAGTCGGCCGGGACTGGGAAGCTCGAACACTGAAGCTTTCTTT. Translation: CASRPGLGSSNTEAFF.

Worth noting for this clonotype: A read error is likely, as this CDR3 ends without the conserved phenylalanine or tryptophan. The chain couples TRBV3-1 to TRBJ1-1, with D maybe TRBD1 (5 bases). Trimming took off 9 bases at V and 11 bases at J, with 16 bases between the two ends. This CDR3 region has 11 residues. Germline V lookup: CDR1 LGHDT, CDR2 YNNKEL (reference sequence). CDR3 residues: CASSRGLEAFS. In nucleotides, the CDR3 is TGTGCCAGTAGTAGGGGACTTGAGGCTTTCTCT.

The chain uses TRBV19 and TRBJ1-1; TRBD1 is a possible D gene (5 bases). The ends were cut back, 4 bases at V and 3 bases at J, with 9 bases in the middle. The CDR3 is made up of 13 amino acids. Germline CDR1 is LNHDA and CDR2 is SQIVND (reference sequence). CDR3 residues: CASSRDGDTEAFF. The DNA of the CDR3 is TGTGCCAGTAGTAGGGACGGCGACACTGAAGCTTTCTTT.

In its sample, this clonotype was seen many times. Sequence at one end of the junction differs from germline and may be a read error. The chain links TRBV9 to TRBJ2-7, with D tentatively TRBD1 (5 bases). Germline V lookup: CDR1 SGDLS, CDR2 YYNGEE. The CDR3 sequence is 16 residues long. CDR3: CANSVNQGSRSYEQYF. CDR3 DNA sequence: TGTGCCAACAGCGTAAATCAGGGCTCCAGGTCCTACGAGCAGTACTTC.

The sample holds many counts of this clonotype. This chain uses TRBV9 with TRBJ1-2; 8 nucleotides align to TRBD1. The CDR3 is 13 residues long. CDR1 and CDR2 (germline): SGDLS, YYNGEE. V trimming: 3 bases; J trimming: 5 bases; junction bases outside the gene matches: 3. CDR3 sequence reads: CASSADRGYGYTF. The CDR3 DNA sequence: TGTGCCAGCAGCGCCGACAGGGGATATGGCTACACCTTC.

As to this clonotype: No conserved phenylalanine or tryptophan ends this CDR3, so it is likely a read error. The V and J genes are TRBV6-1 and TRBJ1-5; TRBD1 might be the D (6 bases). Trimming took off 6 bases at V and 6 bases at J, with 18 bases between the two ends. The CDR3 covers 15 residues. Germline V gene lookup returns CDR1 MNHNS and CDR2 SASEGT. In nucleotides, the CDR3 is TGTGCCAGCAGCGGCACAGGGCCGCGGATTCAGCCCCAGCATCTT. It is translated as CASSGTGPRIQPQHL.

About this clonotype: One end of the junction fails to match germline, which may point to a read error. This CDR3 reads CSSGQENTGELFF. For the CDR3, the DNA is TGCAGTTCTGGACAGGAGAACACCGGGGAGCTGTTCTTT. The rearrangement links TRBV20-1 to TRBJ2-2; 7 nucleotides align to TRBD1. The CDR3 extends over 13 amino acids. Germline V gene sequence: CDR1 DFQATT, CDR2 SNEGSKA (reference sequence).

As concerns this clonotype: A much larger clone differs by one base, so this may be a read error. The chain recombines TRBV13 with TRBJ2-2, with D perhaps given as TRBD1 or TRBD2 (6 bases each). There are 16 residues in the CDR3. Germline CDR1 reads PRHDT; CDR2 reads FYEKMQ (reference sequence). The CDR3 DNA follows: TGTGCCAGCAGCCCGCCAGGGGCCCCGAACACCGGGGGGCTGTTTTTT. As protein: CASSPPGAPNTGGLFF.

This clonotype is classed as large (0.1 to 1%). The chain employs TRBV29-1 and TRBJ2-1, with TRBD2 matching over 12 bases. V shed 2 bases, J shed 4 bases, and the junction held 9 bases outside the gene matches. Per the germline V gene, CDR1 is SQVTM and CDR2 is ANQGSEA. CDR3 length: 17 amino acids. The CDR3 loop reads CSVEKITGTSGYNEQFF. As DNA, the CDR3 is TGCAGCGTTGAAAAGATCACCGGGACTAGCGGGTACAATGAGCAGTTCTTC.

This clonotype was counted only a few times. The chain employs TRBV11-2 and TRBJ2-7; 10 bases align to TRBD2. The CDR3 consists of 16 residues. CDR1 is SGHAT, CDR2 FQNNGV, per germline. V was clipped by 5 bases and J by 2 bases; unmatched bases: 9. The CDR3 region is CASSQPSGRTPYEQYF. Written as DNA, the CDR3 is TGTGCCAGCAGCCAACCTAGCGGGAGAACCCCCTACGAGCAGTACTTC.

The J gene is TRBJ1-6, the V gene TRBV28; D is undetermined. The germline gives CDR1 MDHEN, CDR2 SYDVKM. This CDR3 region has 12 residues. Here the CDR3 reads CVSSLWGSPLHF. CDR3 DNA: TGTGTTAGCAGTTTATGGGGTTCACCCCTCCACTTT.

The sample holds a few counts of this clonotype. V and J are TRBV30 and TRBJ2-7, with 8 bases identical to TRBD2. V shed 4 bases and J 2 bases; nucleotides not matched to a gene: 22. Germline CDR1 reads GTSNPN; CDR2 reads SVGIG (reference sequence). The CDR3 contains 19 residues. The CDR3 bases are TGTGCCTGGACCCTCCCTTTGGGGATTAGCGGGATGGGGACCTACGAGCAGTACTTC. Translation: CAWTLPLGISGMGTYEQYF.

The rearrangement joins TRBV30 to TRBJ1-5; no clear D. The CDR3 has 14 amino acids. Germline values: CDR1 GTSNPN, CDR2 SVGIG (reference sequence). V was pared by 4 bases and J by 0 bases, with 10 bases between. This CDR3 reads CAWKTGNSNQPQHF. As DNA, the CDR3 is TGTGCCTGGAAGACCGGCAATAGCAATCAGCCCCAGCATTTT.

A note on this clonotype: In this CDR3 the conserved last residue, phenylalanine or tryptophan, is missing, so a read error is likely. Because the CDR3's place on the DNA is in doubt, the DNA is left out and the CDR3 is given as listed by TCRdb. The chain is built from TRBV18 and TRBJ1-1; the table assigns TRBD1, which was not confirmed against the DNA. The germline V gene encodes CDR1 KGHSH and CDR2 LQKENI. The CDR3 adds up to 13 amino acids, both ends counted. The CDR3 sequence is CAGCRGRDTEAFL.

This clonotype was detected many times. A much larger clone is a single base away; this may be a read error. The genes are TRBV4-1 and TRBJ1-2; 8 bases agree with TRBD1. The CDR3 runs 15 residues. CDR1 MGHRA and CDR2 YSYEKL come from the germline V gene. The CDR3 sequence is CACSQWDRLMNGYTF. CDR3 in DNA: TGCGCCTGCAGCCAATGGGACAGGCTGATGAATGGCTACACCTTC.

Ten or more counts support this clonotype. The V gene is TRBV11-3, the J gene TRBJ2-1; D call uncertain. Germline V gene data show CDR1 as SGHNT and CDR2 as YENEEA. Trimming left V 3 bases short and J 0 bases short, with 9 bases between. There are 15 residues in the CDR3. Written as DNA, the CDR3 is TGTGCCAGCAGCTTCGGGCCTAGCTCCTACAATGAGCAGTTCTTC. Its translation: CASSFGPSSYNEQFF.

The chain is built from TRBV27 and TRBJ2-1; possibly TRBD2 for D (6 bases). The CDR3 loop spans 15 amino acids. V was shortened by 3 bases and J by 10 bases, with 19 bases between the two germline ends. The germline V gene has CDR1 MNHEY and CDR2 SMNVEV (reference sequence). The chain's CDR3 is CASSLGLGPTYEQFF. The DNA of the CDR3 is TGTGCCAGCAGTTTGGGACTGGGACCCACCTACGAGCAGTTCTTC.

V gene TRBV9 combines with J gene TRBJ1-6, with D unresolved. The length of the CDR3 is 13 residues. V dropped 4 bases and J dropped 7 bases, with 9 bases sitting between them. Germline CDR1 reads SGDLS; CDR2 reads YYNGEE. The CDR3 nucleotides read TGTGCCAGCAGCCTTTACGAGAATTCACCCCTCCACTTT. As protein: CASSLYENSPLHF.

This clonotype was observed many times. V gene TRBV7-6 combines with J gene TRBJ2-1; D unclear. Germline V gives CDR1 SGHVS, CDR2 FNYEAQ. The CDR3 sequence is 15 residues long. V lost 1 base and J lost 0, with 7 bases in between. In DNA, the CDR3 is TGTGCCAGCAGCTTAGGGGATCTCTCCTACAATGAGCAGTTCTTC. Its translation: CASSLGDLSYNEQFF.

This clonotype was seen repeatedly, ten times or more. This sequence may be a read error, since a much larger clone differs from it by one base. This rearrangement joins TRBV20-1 to TRBJ2-1; perhaps TRBD2 as D (7 bases). Germline lookup yields CDR1 DFQATT and CDR2 SNEGSKA (reference sequence). CDR3 length: 13 amino acids. Here the CDR3 reads CGAGRGGDNEQFF. In DNA form, the CDR3 reads TGCGGTGCTGGAAGGGGGGGGGACAATGAGCAGTTCTTC.

This clonotype occurred many times. The chain joins TRBV4-1 to TRBJ2-7, with 8 bases matching TRBD2. Trimming removed 6 bases from V and 3 bases from J; junction bases left unmatched: 7. CDR1 is MGHRA, CDR2 YSYEKL, per germline. The CDR3 spans 14 residues. CDR3 nucleotides: TGCGCCAGCAGTCGCTTAGCGGGACGCTACGAGCAGTACTTC. Translated: CASSRLAGRYEQYF.

The CDR3 coding sequence is TGTGCCAGCAGCGACCTAGGACAGGGGAATGGAAACACCATATATTTT. Protein product: CASSDLGQGNGNTIYF. The chain combines TRBV3-1 with TRBJ1-3; 9 bases are a match to TRBD1. The V and J ends lost 5 bases and 3 bases, in that order; junction bases with no gene match: 8. The V gene's germline CDR1 is LGHDT and CDR2 YNNKEL (reference sequence). This CDR3 has 16 residues.

The genes are TRBV5-1 and TRBJ2-1; D uncertain. The CDR3 runs to 12 residues. Trimming stripped 0 bases from V and 13 bases from J, with 11 bases between. Germline V gene lookup returns CDR1 SGHRS and CDR2 YFSETQ. The CDR3 coding sequence is TGCGCCAGCAGCTTGGATAGGGCGTACCAGTTCTTC. Translating it yields CASSLDRAYQFF.

A few counts support this clonotype. This rearrangement joins TRBV29-1 to TRBJ2-7; no clear D gene. The CDR3 runs to 13 residues. Germline loops: CDR1 SQVTM, CDR2 ANQGSEA. V dropped 3 bases and J dropped 3 bases, with 12 bases sitting between them. This chain's CDR3 is CSVDARRVYEQYF. Here the CDR3 DNA reads TGCAGCGTTGACGCGCGAAGAGTCTACGAGCAGTACTTC.